This T cell receptor (beta chain) was obtained from a study of cytomegalovirus exposure and HLA in healthy donors. Researchers ran the PCR with 60 Vbeta and 13 Jbeta primers. Sequenced by immunoSEQ multiplex PCR; TCRdb stores in-frame clones only, minus some. Here the sample spans around 130,000 clones, 80% being singletons. This CDR3 has 14 amino acids. With 0 bases removed from V and 3 bases from J, the gap between germline ends came to 10 bases. The germline V gene has CDR1 SGDLS and CDR2 YYNGEE. V is TRBV9 and J is TRBJ2-7; D is unresolved. This clonotype was sampled from a man in his forties in good health and CMV-seronegative. Specimen: PBMCs. CDR3 coding DNA: TGTGCCAGCAGCGTAGGCGGCTTAAGCTACGAGCAGTACTTC. It is translated as CASSVGGLSYEQYF.